The 13 T cell receptor beta chains in this list originate from one sample, sequenced in a study of blood T cell repertoires in COVID-19. Assay used: immunoSEQ multiplex PCR; TCRdb lists only in-frame clones, some missing. The profile covers roughly 150,000 clones, with under 95% appearing a single time and 18% taken by the ten largest. What was sequenced was peripheral blood. The receptors were gathered from a man between 60 and 70 years old with active or convalescent COVID-19.

CDR3 loop: CAISERQGPTVEQYF. CDR3 DNA: TGTGCCATCAGTGAGCGACAGGGGCCCACTGTGGAGCAGTACTTC. The chain joins TRBV10-3 to TRBJ2-7, with TRBD1 identical over 8 bases. Germline lookup yields CDR1 ENHRY and CDR2 SYGVKD. The CDR3 loop spans 15 amino acids. J was trimmed by 7 bases and V by 2 bases; bases with no gene match: 10.

The chain employs TRBV21-1 and TRBJ1-2; the table names TRBD1, a call not compared with the DNA. TRBV21-1 is a pseudogene segment. This CDR3 is 14 amino acids long. CDR3 DNA sequence: TGTGCCAGCACCCGACAGGGCTCTAACTATGGCTACACCTTC. This gives the protein CASTRQGSNYGYTF.

For this clone: No DNA is shown, since the ends of the CDR3 on it are uncertain; the CDR3 is the one TCRdb lists. This rearrangement joins TRBV20-1 to TRBJ1-2; the D call of TRBD1 is as the table states it, not checked on the DNA. A total of 11 residues make up the CDR3, ends included. CDR1 is DFQATT, CDR2 SNEGSKA, per germline (reference sequence). The CDR3 sequence is CSANWGQGNVF.

This rearrangement joins TRBV29-1 to TRBJ1-1, with unresolved D. V was clipped by 4 bases and J by 2 bases, with 11 bases between them. Germline-derived CDR1 and CDR2 are SQVTM and ANQGSEA. The length of the CDR3 is 13 residues. The CDR3 nucleotides are TGCAGCGTTGCGGAGGAAGCTAACACTGAAGCTTTCTTT. Amino acids: CSVAEEANTEAFF.

V usage is TRBV9 and J usage is TRBJ1-2, with D uncertain. Trimming took off 3 bases at V and 8 bases at J, with 8 bases between the two ends. Germline lookup yields CDR1 SGDLS and CDR2 YYNGEE. The length of the CDR3 is 11 residues. Written as DNA, the CDR3 is TGTGCCAGCAGCGCCCTAGACGGCTACACCTTC. Translation: CASSALDGYTF.

This chain links TRBV10-2 with TRBJ2-7, with 7 positions matching TRBD1. Germline V gives CDR1 WSHSY, CDR2 SAAADI. V gave up 6 bases and J gave up 1 base; unmatched junction bases: 6. The CDR3 spans 14 residues. This chain's CDR3 is CASRQGQLSYEQYF. CDR3 in DNA: TGCGCCAGCAGACAGGGGCAGCTTTCCTACGAGCAGTACTTC.

Comments on this clone: Other nucleotide sequences in the sample specify the same CDR3. The chain uses TRBV6-5 and TRBJ1-3; a weak D match, TRBD1 (5 bases). There are 14 residues in the CDR3. The V and J ends lost 0 bases and 2 bases respectively, with 5 bases between them. Germline CDR1 MNHEY, CDR2 SVGAGI. For the CDR3, the DNA is TGTGCCAGCAGTTACTCAGGGGCTGGAAACACCATATATTTT. Protein: CASSYSGAGNTIYF.

The rearrangement uses TRBV6-5 and TRBJ1-3; possible D gene TRBD1, 6 bases. The CDR3 spans 15 residues. CDR1 and CDR2 (germline): MNHEY, SVGAGI. Trimming removed 2 bases at V and 3 bases at J, with 11 bases between. Here the CDR3 reads CASSYVQGGGNTIYF. The CDR3 region has the DNA TGTGCCAGCAGTTACGTACAGGGTGGTGGAAACACCATATATTTT.

The genes are TRBV25-1 and TRBJ2-7; 9 positions match TRBD1. Looked up from germline, CDR1 is MGHDK and CDR2 is SYGVNS. The ends lost 3 bases at V and 3 bases at J; junction bases unmatched: 6. The CDR3 is made up of 15 amino acids. The CDR3, as DNA: TGTGCCAGCAGTGAGGGCTGGGACAGGGACTACGAGCAGTACTTC. This encodes CASSEGWDRDYEQYF.

The CDR3 DNA is TGCAGCGTTGAGGGGGCCCTGAACACTGAAGCTTTCTTT. It yields the protein CSVEGALNTEAFF. V gene TRBV29-1 combines with J gene TRBJ1-1, with a weak D call TRBD1 (6 bases). The CDR3 consists of 13 residues. Trimming left V 3 bases short and J 0 bases short, with 8 bases between. CDR1 and CDR2 from the germline V gene are SQVTM and ANQGSEA.

The rearrangement uses TRBV10-3 and TRBJ2-4, with 8 bases aligning to TRBD2. Looked up from germline, CDR1 is ENHRY and CDR2 is SYGVKD. V lost 6 bases to trimming and J lost 8 bases; unmatched junction nucleotides: 6. The CDR3 sequence is 13 residues long. In nucleotides, the CDR3 is TGTGCCATCAGATCCGGGGGGGAGGACATTCAGTACTTC. Its translation is CAIRSGGEDIQYF.

The V call is TRBV10-3, the J call TRBJ2-7, with 7 bases matching TRBD1. The CDR3 length is 15 residues. The V segment lost 6 bases and the J segment 3 bases; nucleotides outside the gene matches: 11. Germline V lookup: CDR1 ENHRY, CDR2 SYGVKD. Written as DNA, the CDR3 is TGTGCCATCAGCAGTCCACAGGGGACCAGCTACGAGCAGTACTTC. Amino acid sequence: CAISSPQGTSYEQYF.

The CDR3, as DNA: TGTGCCAGCAGTTTCGCGAGGCAGGGCGACTATGGCTACACCTTC. It yields the protein CASSFARQGDYGYTF. The J gene is TRBJ1-2, the V gene TRBV27, with D perhaps TRBD1 (5 bases). The V gene's germline CDR1 is MNHEY and CDR2 SMNVEV (reference sequence). Trimming took 3 bases from V and 3 from J, leaving 14 bases between them. The CDR3 is made up of 15 amino acids.